This entry is about one TCR beta chain. The data stem from a study of blood T cell repertoires in COVID-19. For the study at large: Sites across the United States, Italy and Spain contributed samples from acute and convalescent COVID-19. T cells, B-cell-depleted T cells, or PBMCs supplied cDNA or gDNA.

As originally analysed: It was from reference gene primer amplification that nucleated cell counts were estimated. Data came from immunoSEQ multiplex PCR; TCRdb stores just in-frame clones and leaves some out. D and trimming were read from the DNA, whereas the V and J calls and clone size are those reported in that table. The sample consists of roughly 180,000 clones, more than 70% of them appearing once. This CDR3 is built from 18 residues. Germline V gene lookup returns CDR1 MDHEN and CDR2 SYDVKM. Between the trimmed V and J ends, which lost 7 bases and 2 bases, there was a span of 25 bases. This chain uses TRBV28 with TRBJ2-3; D is perhaps TRBD2 (6 bases). Sequences were obtained from peripheral blood. This receptor was identified in a woman aged 25 to 39 with acute or convalescent COVID-19. Here the CDR3 reads CASITSIVGDSDTDTQYF. The CDR3 coding sequence is TGTGCCAGCATCACGTCTATCGTGGGGGACTCCGACACAGATACGCAGTATTTT.